This T cell receptor beta chain was captured in a study of blood T cell repertoires in COVID-19. Study background: Samples taken during acute and convalescent COVID-19 were collected in the United States, Italy and Spain. Sources were T cells, B-cell-depleted T cells, or PBMCs; the material itself was cDNA or gDNA.

This clone was counted a single time. This CDR3 region has 17 residues. CDR1 SGHRS and CDR2 YFSETQ come from the germline V gene. V shed 4 bases and J 5 bases; nucleotides not matched to a gene: 14. Original processing notes: Amplification of reference gene primers provided the estimated nucleated cell counts. Assay used: immunoSEQ multiplex PCR; TCRdb lists only in-frame clones, some missing. V, J and clone size reflect that table, while D and trimming were determined from the DNA. The sample contains about 110,000 clones, 75% to 90% of which appear only once. V is TRBV5-1 and J is TRBJ2-5; 10 positions match TRBD1. The specimen sequenced was peripheral blood. The receptor was derived from a woman aged 80 or over with acute or convalescent COVID-19. The CDR3, as DNA: TGCGCCAGCAGCCCCCGTCCCGGGACAGGGGAGGGGGAGACCCAGTACTTC. Its translation: CASSPRPGTGEGETQYF.